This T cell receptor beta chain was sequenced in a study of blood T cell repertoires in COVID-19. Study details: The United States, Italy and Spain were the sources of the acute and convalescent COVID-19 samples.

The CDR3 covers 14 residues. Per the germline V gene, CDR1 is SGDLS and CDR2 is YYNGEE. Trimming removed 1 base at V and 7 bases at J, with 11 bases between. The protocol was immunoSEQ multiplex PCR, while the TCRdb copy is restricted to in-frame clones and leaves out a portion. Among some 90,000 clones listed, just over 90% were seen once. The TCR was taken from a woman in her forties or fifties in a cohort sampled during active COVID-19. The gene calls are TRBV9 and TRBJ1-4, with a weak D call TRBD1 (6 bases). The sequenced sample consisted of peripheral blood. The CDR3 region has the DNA TGTGCCAGCAGCGTAAGCGGGGGGGCTGAAAAACTGTTTTTT. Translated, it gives CASSVSGGAEKLFF.